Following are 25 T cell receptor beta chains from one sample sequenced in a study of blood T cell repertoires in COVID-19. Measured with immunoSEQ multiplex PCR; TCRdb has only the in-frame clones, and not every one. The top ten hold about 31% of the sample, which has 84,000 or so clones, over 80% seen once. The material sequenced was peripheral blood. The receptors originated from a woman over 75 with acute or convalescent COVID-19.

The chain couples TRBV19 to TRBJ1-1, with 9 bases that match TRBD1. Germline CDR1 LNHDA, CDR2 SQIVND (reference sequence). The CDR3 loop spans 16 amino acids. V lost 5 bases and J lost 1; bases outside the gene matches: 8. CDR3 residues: CASSPQTGGANTEAFF. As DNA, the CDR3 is TGTGCCAGTAGTCCTCAGACAGGGGGGGCGAACACTGAAGCTTTCTTT.

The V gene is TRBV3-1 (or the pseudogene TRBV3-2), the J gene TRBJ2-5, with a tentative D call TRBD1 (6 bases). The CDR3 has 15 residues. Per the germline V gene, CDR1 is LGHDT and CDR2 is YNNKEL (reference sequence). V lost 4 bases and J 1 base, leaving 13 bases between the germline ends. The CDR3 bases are TGTGCCAGCAGCCGCTCAGGGGATTCCCAAGAGACCCAGTACTTC. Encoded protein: CASSRSGDSQETQYF.

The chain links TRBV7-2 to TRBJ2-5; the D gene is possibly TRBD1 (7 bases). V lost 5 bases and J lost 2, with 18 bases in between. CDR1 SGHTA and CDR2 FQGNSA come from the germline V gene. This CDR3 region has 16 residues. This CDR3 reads CASSPWARGAQETQYF. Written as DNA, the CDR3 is TGTGCCAGCAGCCCGTGGGCCAGGGGGGCACAAGAGACCCAGTACTTC.

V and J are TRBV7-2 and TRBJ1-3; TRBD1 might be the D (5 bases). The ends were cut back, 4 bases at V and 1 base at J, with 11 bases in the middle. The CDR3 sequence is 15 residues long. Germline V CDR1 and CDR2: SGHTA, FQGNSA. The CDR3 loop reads CASSSGGTSGNTIYF. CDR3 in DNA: TGTGCCAGCAGCTCGGGGGGGACGTCTGGAAACACCATATATTTT.

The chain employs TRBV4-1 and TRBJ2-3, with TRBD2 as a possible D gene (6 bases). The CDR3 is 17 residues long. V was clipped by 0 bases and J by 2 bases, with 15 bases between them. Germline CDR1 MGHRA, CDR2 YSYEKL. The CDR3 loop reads CASSQDRGGDVTDTQYF. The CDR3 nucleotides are TGCGCCAGCAGCCAAGATAGAGGCGGGGATGTCACAGATACGCAGTATTTT.

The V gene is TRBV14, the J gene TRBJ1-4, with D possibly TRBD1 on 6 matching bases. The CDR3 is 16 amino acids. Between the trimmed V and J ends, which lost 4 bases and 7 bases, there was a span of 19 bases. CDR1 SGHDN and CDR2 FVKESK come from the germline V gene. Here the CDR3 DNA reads TGTGCCAGCAGCCTTAGCGGGGGGCGCTTGAGTGAAAAACTGTTTTTT. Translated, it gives CASSLSGGRLSEKLFF.

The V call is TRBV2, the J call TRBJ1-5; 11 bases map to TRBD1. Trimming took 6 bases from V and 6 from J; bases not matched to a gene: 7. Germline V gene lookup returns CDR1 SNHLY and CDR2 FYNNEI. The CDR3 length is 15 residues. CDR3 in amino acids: CASRGGQGVVQPQHF. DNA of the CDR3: TGTGCCAGCAGGGGGGGACAGGGGGTCGTTCAGCCCCAGCATTTT.

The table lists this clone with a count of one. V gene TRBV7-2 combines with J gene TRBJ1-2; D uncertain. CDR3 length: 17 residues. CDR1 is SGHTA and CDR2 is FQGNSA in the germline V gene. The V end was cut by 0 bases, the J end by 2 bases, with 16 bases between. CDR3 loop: CASSLAATRATNYGYTF. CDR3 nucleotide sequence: TGTGCCAGCAGCTTAGCCGCTACTAGGGCTACCAACTATGGCTACACCTTC. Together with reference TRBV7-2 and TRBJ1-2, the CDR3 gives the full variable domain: GAGVSQSPSNKVTEKGKDVELRCDPISGHTALYWYRQSLGQGLEFLIYFQGNSAPDKSGLPSDRFSAERTGGSVSTLTIQRTQQEDSAVYLCASSLAATRATNYGYTFGSGTRLTVV.

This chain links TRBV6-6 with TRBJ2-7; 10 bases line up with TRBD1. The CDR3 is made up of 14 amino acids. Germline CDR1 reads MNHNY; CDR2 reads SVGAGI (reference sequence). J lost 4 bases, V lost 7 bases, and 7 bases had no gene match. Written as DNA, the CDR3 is TGTGCCAGCACTGGGACAGGGGTCCTGTACGAGCAGTACTTC. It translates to CASTGTGVLYEQYF.

DNA for the CDR3: TGTGCCATCGCCCCCGGTGCTAGCGGGAGTTACAATGAGCAGTTCTTC. This sequence encodes CAIAPGASGSYNEQFF. The rearrangement links TRBV10-3 to TRBJ2-1; 10 positions agree with TRBD2. This CDR3 is 16 amino acids long. V trimming: 8 bases; J trimming: 4 bases; junction bases outside the gene matches: 11. Germline V gene sequence: CDR1 ENHRY, CDR2 SYGVKD.

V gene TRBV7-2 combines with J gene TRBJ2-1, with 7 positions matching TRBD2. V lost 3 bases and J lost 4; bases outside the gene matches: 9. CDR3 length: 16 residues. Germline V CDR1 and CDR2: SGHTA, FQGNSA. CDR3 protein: CASSLFASGEYNEQFF. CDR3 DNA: TGTGCCAGCAGCTTGTTTGCTAGCGGCGAATACAATGAGCAGTTCTTC.

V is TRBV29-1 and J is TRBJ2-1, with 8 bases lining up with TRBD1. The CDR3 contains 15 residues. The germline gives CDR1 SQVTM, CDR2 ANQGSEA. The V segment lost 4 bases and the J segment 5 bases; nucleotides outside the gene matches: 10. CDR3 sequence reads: CSVVSGQGANNEQFF. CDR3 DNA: TGCAGCGTTGTATCAGGTCAGGGGGCTAACAATGAGCAGTTCTTC.

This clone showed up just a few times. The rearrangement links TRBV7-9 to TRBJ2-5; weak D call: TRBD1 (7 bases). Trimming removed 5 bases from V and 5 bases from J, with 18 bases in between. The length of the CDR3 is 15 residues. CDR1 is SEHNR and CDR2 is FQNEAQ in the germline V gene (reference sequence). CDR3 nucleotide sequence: TGTGCCAGCAGCCTACGACAGGGTCGGGAGGAGACCCAGTACTTC. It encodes CASSLRQGREETQYF.

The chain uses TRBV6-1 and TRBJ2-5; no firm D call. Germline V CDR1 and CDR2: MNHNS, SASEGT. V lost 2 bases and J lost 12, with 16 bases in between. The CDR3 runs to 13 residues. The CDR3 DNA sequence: TGTGCCAGCAGTGAAACACATCAAACCACCGAGTACTTC. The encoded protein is CASSETHQTTEYF.

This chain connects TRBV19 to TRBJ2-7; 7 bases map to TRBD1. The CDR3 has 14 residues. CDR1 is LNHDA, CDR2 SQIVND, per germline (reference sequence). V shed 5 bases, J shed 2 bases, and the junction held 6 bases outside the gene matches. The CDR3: CASSPRQGTYEQYF. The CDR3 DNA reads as TGTGCCAGTAGTCCGCGACAGGGAACCTACGAGCAGTACTTC. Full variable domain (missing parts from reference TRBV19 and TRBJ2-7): DGGITQSPKYLFRKEGQNVTLSCEQNLNHDAMYWYRQDPGQGLRLIYYSQIVNDFQKGDIAEGYSVSREKKESFPLTVTSAQKNPTAFYLCASSPRQGTYEQYFGPGTRLTVT.

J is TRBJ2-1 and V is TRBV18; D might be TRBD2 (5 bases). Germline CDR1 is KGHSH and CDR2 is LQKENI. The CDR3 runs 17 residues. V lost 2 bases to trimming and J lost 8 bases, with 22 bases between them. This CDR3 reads CASSPNSPGLYSDEQFF. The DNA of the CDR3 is TGTGCCAGCTCACCAAACTCGCCGGGTCTCTATAGCGATGAGCAGTTCTTC. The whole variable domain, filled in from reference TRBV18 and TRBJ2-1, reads NAGVMQNPRHLVRRRGQEARLRCSPMKGHSHVYWYRQLPEEGLKFMVYLQKENIIDESGMPKERFSAEFPKEGPSILRIQQVVRGDSAAYFCASSPNSPGLYSDEQFFGPGTRLTVL.

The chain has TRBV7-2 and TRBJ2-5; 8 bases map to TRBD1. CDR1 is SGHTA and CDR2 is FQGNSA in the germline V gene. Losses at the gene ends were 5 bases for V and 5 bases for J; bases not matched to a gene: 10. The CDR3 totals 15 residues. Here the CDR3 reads CASSHAQGVGETQYF. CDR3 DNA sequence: TGTGCCAGCAGCCACGCACAGGGGGTAGGGGAGACCCAGTACTTC. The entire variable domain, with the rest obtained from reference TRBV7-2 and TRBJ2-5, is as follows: GAGVSQSPSNKVTEKGKDVELRCDPISGHTALYWYRQSLGQGLEFLIYFQGNSAPDKSGLPSDRFSAERTGGSVSTLTIQRTQQEDSAVYLCASSHAQGVGETQYFGPGTRLLVL.

For the CDR3, the DNA is TGTGCCAGCAGCTCAACTAGCGGGAGGAGATCCTACGAGCAGTACTTC. Translation: CASSSTSGRRSYEQYF. The chain combines TRBV5-4 with TRBJ2-7, with 12 positions matching TRBD2. V lost 3 bases and J lost 1; bases outside the gene matches: 5. Looked up from germline, CDR1 is SGHNT and CDR2 is YYREEE (reference sequence). This CDR3 contains 16 residues.

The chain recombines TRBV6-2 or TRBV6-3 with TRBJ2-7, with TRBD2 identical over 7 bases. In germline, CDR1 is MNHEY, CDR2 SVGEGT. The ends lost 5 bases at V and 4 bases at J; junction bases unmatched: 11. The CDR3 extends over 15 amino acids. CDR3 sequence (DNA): TGTGCCAGCAGTCCCTATAGGCGGGAGCCTTACGAGCAGTACTTC. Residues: CASSPYRREPYEQYF.

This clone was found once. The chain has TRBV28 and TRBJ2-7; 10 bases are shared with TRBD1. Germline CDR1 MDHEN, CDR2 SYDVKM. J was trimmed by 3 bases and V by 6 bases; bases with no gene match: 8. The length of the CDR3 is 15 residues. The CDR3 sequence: CASRGYGTGDYEQYF. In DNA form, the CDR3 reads TGTGCCAGCAGGGGGTATGGGACAGGGGACTACGAGCAGTACTTC.

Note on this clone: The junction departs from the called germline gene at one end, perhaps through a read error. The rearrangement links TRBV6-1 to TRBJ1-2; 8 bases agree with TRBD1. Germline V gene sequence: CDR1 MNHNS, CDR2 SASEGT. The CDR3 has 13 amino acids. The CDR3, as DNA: TGTGCCAGCAGTGACCTTTCGGGACAGGCGCTTTACTTC. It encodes CASSDLSGQALYF.

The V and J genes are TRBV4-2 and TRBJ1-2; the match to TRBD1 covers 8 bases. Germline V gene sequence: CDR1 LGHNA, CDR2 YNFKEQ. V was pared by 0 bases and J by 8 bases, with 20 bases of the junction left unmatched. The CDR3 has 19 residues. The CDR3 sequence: CASSQEYGRGRESIGGYTF. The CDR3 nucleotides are TGTGCCAGCAGCCAAGAGTATGGCAGGGGGCGCGAGAGTATCGGGGGCTACACCTTC.

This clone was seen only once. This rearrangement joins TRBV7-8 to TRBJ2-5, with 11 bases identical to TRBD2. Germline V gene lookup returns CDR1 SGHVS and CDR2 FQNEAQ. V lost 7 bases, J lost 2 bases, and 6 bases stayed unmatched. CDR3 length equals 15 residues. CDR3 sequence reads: CASNRLAGGQETQYF. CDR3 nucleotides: TGTGCCAGCAACAGGCTAGCGGGAGGTCAAGAGACCCAGTACTTC. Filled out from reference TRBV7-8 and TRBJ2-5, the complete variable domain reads GAGVSQSPRYKVAKRGQDVALRCDPISGHVSLFWYQQALGQGPEFLTYFQNEAQLDKSGLPSDRFFAERPEGSVSTLKIQRTQQEDSAVYLCASNRLAGGQETQYFGPGTRLLVL.

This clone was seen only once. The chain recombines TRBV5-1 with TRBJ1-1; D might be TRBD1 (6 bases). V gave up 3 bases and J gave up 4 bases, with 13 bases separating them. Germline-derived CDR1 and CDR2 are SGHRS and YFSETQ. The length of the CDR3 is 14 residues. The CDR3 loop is CASSWGGGATEAFF. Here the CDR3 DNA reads TGCGCCAGCAGCTGGGGAGGGGGAGCCACTGAAGCTTTCTTT.

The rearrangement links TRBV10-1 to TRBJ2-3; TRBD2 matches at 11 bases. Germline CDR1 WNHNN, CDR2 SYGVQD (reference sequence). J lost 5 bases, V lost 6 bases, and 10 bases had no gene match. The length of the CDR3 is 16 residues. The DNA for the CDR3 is TGCGCCAGCAGCCGCACTAGCGGGAGACCCGGAGATACGCAGTATTTT. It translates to CASSRTSGRPGDTQYF.